The 24 T cell receptor beta chains presented below share a single source sample, sequenced in a study of cytomegalovirus exposure and HLA in healthy donors (dated by TCRdb to about 2017). Library preparation employed the immunoSEQ multiplex PCR assay. A mixture of 60 forward primers for TCR Vbeta segments and 13 reverse primers for TCR Jbeta segments was used in the multiplex PCR. TCRdb stores this immuneACCESS table with in-frame sequences only. Part of the clones is absent; in the studies checked, under half of the shortfall reflects unresolved V genes, and no reason is known for the rest. The sample table holds around 120,000 clones. Jointly, the top ten make up around 0.6% of the sample. Sequencing was carried out using PBMCs. The source of these receptors is a man aged 45 to 65 in good health and CMV-seronegative.

The rearrangement links TRBV11-3 to TRBJ1-1, with 8 bases matching TRBD1. After removal of 5 bases from V and 4 bases from J, the junction contained 6 bases not matched to a gene. This CDR3 has 14 residues. Germline assignment: CDR1 SGHNT and CDR2 YENEEA. The CDR3: CASSQGAEGTEAFF. The CDR3 DNA reads as TGTGCCAGCAGCCAGGGGGCGGAAGGCACTGAAGCTTTCTTT.

The chain recombines TRBV13 with TRBJ2-1; D unresolved. The CDR3 is made up of 11 amino acids. Germline V gene data show CDR1 as PRHDT and CDR2 as FYEKMQ (reference sequence). V dropped 5 bases and J dropped 10 bases, with 9 bases sitting between them. CDR3: CASSAVEEQFF. The CDR3 nucleotides read TGTGCCAGCAGCGCCGTAGAGGAGCAGTTCTTC.

This sequence joins TRBV7-9 and TRBJ1-5, with 9 bases lining up with TRBD1. Trimming removed 2 bases from V and 6 bases from J; junction bases left unmatched: 2. In germline, CDR1 is SEHNR, CDR2 FQNEAQ (reference sequence). CDR3 size: 14 residues. CDR3 DNA: TGTGCCAGCAGCTTATGGGACAGGGTTCAGCCCCAGCATTTT. This encodes CASSLWDRVQPQHF. Complete variable domain (other parts from reference TRBV7-9 and TRBJ1-5): DTGVSQNPRHKITKRGQNVTFRCDPISEHNRLYWYRQTLGQGPEFLTYFQNEAQLEKSRLLSDRFSAERPKGSFSTLEIQRTEQGDSAMYLCASSLWDRVQPQHFGDGTRLSIL.

V usage is TRBV19 and J usage is TRBJ1-2; D not certain. With 6 bases removed from V and 0 bases from J, the gap between germline ends came to 8 bases. This CDR3 has 13 amino acids. The germline V gene encodes CDR1 LNHDA and CDR2 SQIVND (reference sequence). For the CDR3, the DNA is TGTGCCAGTAGGGTAGATCCTAACTATGGCTACACCTTC. Translation gives CASRVDPNYGYTF.

The V gene is TRBV7-2, the J gene TRBJ1-4; tentatively, D is TRBD1 (6 bases). Germline V CDR1 and CDR2: SGHTA, FQGNSA. CDR3 length: 15 amino acids. Trimming cost V 5 bases and J 5 bases, with 15 bases left between them. DNA for the CDR3: TGTGCCAGCAGCCGGGACAACTCTCGAAATGAAAAACTGTTTTTT. Translating it yields CASSRDNSRNEKLFF.

Worth noting for this clone: Other DNA sequences in the same sample also yield this CDR3. The chain's CDR3 is CASSLVGGQETQYF. For the CDR3, the DNA is TGTGCCAGCAGCTTAGTCGGGGGGCAAGAGACCCAGTACTTC. The rearrangement joins TRBV11-3 to TRBJ2-5; 7 bases are a match to TRBD2. From germline, CDR1 is SGHNT and CDR2 YENEEA. CDR3 length: 14 residues. The V gene end was trimmed by 1 base and the J gene end by 2 bases; junction bases not matched to a gene: 1.

J is TRBJ2-7 and V is TRBV6-5; D gene ambiguous. V was trimmed by 4 bases and J by 7 bases, leaving 14 bases between them. The CDR3 consists of 13 residues. The V gene's germline CDR1 is MNHEY and CDR2 SVGAGI. The CDR3 sequence is CASSSPNPGEQYF. The DNA of the CDR3 is TGTGCCAGCAGTTCCCCGAATCCCGGTGAGCAGTACTTC.

The V call is TRBV19, the J call TRBJ1-5; D is perhaps TRBD1 (5 bases). This CDR3 has 13 residues. Germline-derived CDR1 and CDR2 are LNHDA and SQIVND (reference sequence). The germline V and J ends were trimmed by 5 bases and 3 bases, with 8 bases remaining between them. The CDR3 nucleotides are TGTGCCAGTAGTGTGACAGACAATCAGCCCCAGCATTTT. This translates into CASSVTDNQPQHF.

The gene calls are TRBV11-3 and TRBJ2-1; 9 bases are shared with TRBD2. The J segment lost 3 bases and the V segment lost 1 base, leaving 1 base of the junction unmatched. Germline CDR1 reads SGHNT; CDR2 reads YENEEA. The CDR3 sequence is 15 residues long. Here the CDR3 reads CASSLASGNYNEQFF. The CDR3, as DNA: TGTGCCAGCAGCTTAGCTAGCGGGAACTACAATGAGCAGTTCTTC.

V and J are TRBV6-1 and TRBJ1-5, with D maybe TRBD1 (6 bases). The CDR3 contains 15 residues. Trimming shortened V by 4 bases and J by 6 bases, and 16 bases separated the two germline ends. Germline V gene data show CDR1 as MNHNS and CDR2 as SASEGT. CDR3 region: CASSAQGGGGQPQHF. CDR3 in DNA: TGTGCCAGCAGTGCTCAAGGGGGGGGCGGTCAGCCCCAGCATTTT.

The J gene is TRBJ2-1, the V gene TRBV29-1, with D possibly TRBD2 on 6 matching bases. Germline V gene data show CDR1 as SQVTM and CDR2 as ANQGSEA. V shed 7 bases and J shed 3 bases, with 19 bases lying between them. CDR3 size: 15 residues. CDR3 nucleotide sequence: TGCAGCGCTCATTCCGGGACGGAGGGCTACAATGAGCAGTTCTTC. This sequence encodes CSAHSGTEGYNEQFF.

The V gene is TRBV28, the J gene TRBJ1-6; TRBD1 agrees at 9 bases. V trimming: 5 bases; J trimming: 7 bases; junction bases outside the gene matches: 12. This CDR3 spans 17 amino acids. CDR1 MDHEN and CDR2 SYDVKM come from the germline V gene. Here the CDR3 reads CASSLSGTGPLNSPLHF. The CDR3 DNA sequence: TGTGCCAGCAGTCTATCCGGGACAGGGCCCCTAAATTCACCCCTCCACTTT. Drawing the rest from reference TRBV28 and TRBJ1-6, the complete variable domain is DVKVTQSSRYLVKRTGEKVFLECVQDMDHENMFWYRQDPGLGLRLIYFSYDVKMKEKGDIPEGYSVSREKKERFSLILESASTNQTSMYLCASSLSGTGPLNSPLHFGNGTRLTVT.

The V and J genes are TRBV7-9 and TRBJ2-2; 8 nucleotides match TRBD1. The germline gives CDR1 SEHNR, CDR2 FQNEAQ (reference sequence). CDR3 length equals 16 residues. J lost 4 bases, V lost 4 bases, and 8 bases had no gene match. In DNA form, the CDR3 reads TGTGCCAGCAGCTCGAGGACCGGGACAGGCACCGGGGAGCTGTTTTTT. This gives the protein CASSSRTGTGTGELFF.

The chain links TRBV7-2 to TRBJ1-3; D call uncertain. The CDR3 totals 13 residues. CDR1 and CDR2 from the germline V gene are SGHTA and FQGNSA. V was shortened by 5 bases and J by 0 bases, with 5 bases between the two germline ends. DNA for the CDR3: TGTGCCAGCAGCCCGAGCTCTGGAAACACCATATATTTT. Its translation is CASSPSSGNTIYF. The full variable domain, in which reference TRBV7-2 and TRBJ1-3 provide the parts outside the CDR3, is GAGVSQSPSNKVTEKGKDVELRCDPISGHTALYWYRQSLGQGLEFLIYFQGNSAPDKSGLPSDRFSAERTGGSVSTLTIQRTQQEDSAVYLCASSPSSGNTIYFGEGSWLTVV.

The chain links TRBV5-1 to TRBJ2-5, with TRBD1 identical over 10 bases. V was pared by 0 bases and J by 4 bases, with 6 bases of the junction left unmatched. Per the germline V gene, CDR1 is SGHRS and CDR2 is YFSETQ. CDR3 length: 16 amino acids. DNA for the CDR3: TGCGCCAGCAGCTTGGCTTGGGACAGGGGAAGAGAGACCCAGTACTTC. Translation gives CASSLAWDRGRETQYF.

This rearrangement joins TRBV18 to TRBJ2-2; weak D call: TRBD1 (5 bases). The germline V gene encodes CDR1 KGHSH and CDR2 LQKENI. The V and J ends lost 1 base and 2 bases respectively, with 11 bases between them. CDR3 length: 16 residues. CDR3 bases: TGTGCCAGCTCACCACGAACAGGACCTAACACCGGGGAGCTGTTTTTT. It specifies CASSPRTGPNTGELFF.

This chain's CDR3 is CASSPTGGMSYEQYF. In nucleotides, the CDR3 is TGCGCCAGCAGCCCGACAGGGGGGATGTCCTACGAGCAGTACTTC. The chain couples TRBV5-1 to TRBJ2-7; 9 nucleotides agree with TRBD1. This CDR3 region has 15 residues. Per germline, CDR1 SGHRS and CDR2 YFSETQ. V shed 4 bases and J 1 base; nucleotides not matched to a gene: 6. The entire variable domain, with the rest obtained from reference TRBV5-1 and TRBJ2-7, is as follows: KAGVTQTPRYLIKTRGQQVTLSCSPISGHRSVSWYQQTPGQGLQFLFEYFSETQRNKGNFPGRFSGRQFSNSRSEMNVSTLELGDSALYLCASSPTGGMSYEQYFGPGTRLTVT.

The gene calls are TRBV18 and TRBJ2-1, with D possibly being TRBD1 (5 bases). The CDR3 contains 13 residues. CDR1 is KGHSH, CDR2 LQKENI, per germline. Trimming shortened V by 6 bases and J by 9 bases, and 15 bases separated the two germline ends. Written as DNA, the CDR3 is TGTGCCAGCTCCTCTAACGCCCAGGGTGAGCAGTTCTTC. It yields the protein CASSSNAQGEQFF.

This rearrangement joins TRBV19 to TRBJ2-1; 8 bases fit TRBD2. This CDR3 comprises 14 residues. Germline loops: CDR1 LNHDA, CDR2 SQIVND (reference sequence). V was clipped by 7 bases and J by 5 bases; unmatched bases: 7. CDR3 sequence: CASTGGTYHNEQFF. The CDR3 DNA sequence: TGTGCCAGTACGGGAGGGACTTACCACAATGAGCAGTTCTTC.

The chain is built from TRBV14 and TRBJ2-2, with D uncertain. CDR1 and CDR2 (germline): SGHDN, FVKESK. Trimming took 2 bases from V and 4 from J, leaving 11 bases between them. The CDR3 extends over 15 amino acids. This CDR3 is CASSQSSQATGELFF. CDR3 DNA sequence: TGTGCCAGCAGCCAATCCAGCCAGGCCACCGGGGAGCTGTTTTTT.

The chain recombines TRBV7-6 with TRBJ1-6; the match to TRBD1 covers 8 bases. Germline V gene lookup returns CDR1 SGHVS and CDR2 FNYEAQ. V was pared by 3 bases and J by 3 bases, with 1 base of the junction left unmatched. This CDR3 is built from 15 residues. The DNA of the CDR3 is TGTGCCAGCAGCTTCGACAGGGGCTATAATTCACCCCTCCACTTT. As protein: CASSFDRGYNSPLHF.

CDR3 protein: CASSLTDSYGYTF. CDR3 DNA: TGCGCCAGCAGCTTGACAGATTCCTATGGCTACACCTTC. The chain couples TRBV5-1 to TRBJ1-2, with unresolved D. The CDR3 spans 13 residues. Germline values: CDR1 SGHRS, CDR2 YFSETQ. V was clipped by 1 base and J by 4 bases, with 8 bases between them.

The chain uses TRBV18 and TRBJ2-3, with 7 nucleotides matching TRBD2. V was clipped by 8 bases and J by 3 bases; unmatched bases: 8. Germline lookup yields CDR1 KGHSH and CDR2 LQKENI. The CDR3 has 14 amino acids. DNA of the CDR3: TGTGCCAGCCGACAGACCGGGGGGACAGATACGCAGTATTTT. It encodes CASRQTGGTDTQYF.

This sequence joins TRBV27 and TRBJ2-7, with D hard to call. The V end lost 3 bases, the J end lost 3 bases, and 9 bases lay between the germline ends. The CDR3 sequence is 13 residues long. The germline V gene has CDR1 MNHEY and CDR2 SMNVEV (reference sequence). CDR3 nucleotides: TGTGCCAGCAGTTTTGCCGGTCACTACGAGCAGTACTTC. Protein product: CASSFAGHYEQYF.